The source of this TCR beta chain is a study of shared clonotypes between healthy human individuals. As defined, naive CD8 cells were CD45RO-negative and positively selected for CCR7, with terminally differentiated effector memory CD45RA+ cells excluded. Sequenced by immunoSEQ multiplex PCR; TCRdb stores in-frame clones only, minus some. The data contain around 600,000 clones, around 95% of them singletons. The TCR was taken from a woman aged 25 to 39 in good health. Sample: naive CD8+ T cells sorted from blood.

Here the CDR3 DNA reads TGTGCCAGCAGTCAGAGAATGGCGAATTCCTACGAGCAGTACTTC. Translated, it gives CASSQRMANSYEQYF. V usage is TRBV28 and J usage is TRBJ2-7; D unclear. V dropped 5 bases and J dropped 1 base, with 15 bases sitting between them. Germline V gives CDR1 MDHEN, CDR2 SYDVKM. The CDR3 totals 15 residues.